Sequencing of this TCR beta chain was carried out in a study of CD8+CD57+ T cells in acquired aplastic anemia. Study-wide context: The mean DNA yield obtained from sorted CD4+ and CD8+ cells came to around 3 ug.

By flow cytometry, patients selected for sequencing had shown an expansion of CD8+CD57+ cells. Blood sampling was performed on the patients, and none of them had received therapy by then. The template used for profiling TCR beta VDJ and CDR3 was genomic DNA. Using its own MiXCR run on the reads, TCRdb lists one record per CDR3 protein. The sample has about 160,000 distinct CDR3 sequences, less than 50% seen once. The source is a human donor with aplastic anemia. The sequencing sample was made of sorted CD4+, CD8+, or CD8+CD57+ T cells (not recorded which) from PBMCs.

CDR3 bases: TGTGCCACCAGTGACACAGATAGCTCCTACGAGCAGTACTTC. Translation gives CATSDTDSSYEQYF. The J gene is TRBJ2-7, the V gene TRBV24-1; D not certain. Per germline, CDR1 KGHDR and CDR2 SFDVKD. V was cut by 4 bases and J by 0 bases, with 9 bases left in between. The CDR3 contains 14 residues.